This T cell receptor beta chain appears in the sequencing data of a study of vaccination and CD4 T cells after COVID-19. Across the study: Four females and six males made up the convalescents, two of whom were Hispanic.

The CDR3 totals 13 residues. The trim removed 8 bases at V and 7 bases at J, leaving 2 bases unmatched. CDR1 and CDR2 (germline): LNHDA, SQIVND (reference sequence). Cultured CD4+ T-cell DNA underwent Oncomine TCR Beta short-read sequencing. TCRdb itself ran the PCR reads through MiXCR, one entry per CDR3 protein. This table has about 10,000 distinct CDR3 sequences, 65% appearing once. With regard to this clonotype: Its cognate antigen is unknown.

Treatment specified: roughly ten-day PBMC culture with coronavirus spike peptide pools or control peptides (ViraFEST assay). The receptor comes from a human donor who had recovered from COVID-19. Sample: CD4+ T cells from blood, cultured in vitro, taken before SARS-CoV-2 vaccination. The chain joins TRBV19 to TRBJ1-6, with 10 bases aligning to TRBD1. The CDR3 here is CASGDRGNSPLHF. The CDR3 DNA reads TGTGCCAGTGGGGACAGGGGAAATTCACCCCTCCACTTT.